These 29 T cell receptor beta chains were all obtained from the same sample, sequenced in a study of T cell responses to AZD1222 COVID-19 vaccine. Repertoires were generated with immunoSEQ multiplex PCR, while TCRdb's copy carries only in-frame clones and drops some. The table includes about 50,000 clones, 80% to 90% detected once. Sequences were derived from peripheral blood, sampled on day 0 of AZD1222 vaccination. The receptors come from an adult in good health.

The J gene is TRBJ2-5, the V gene TRBV2; the match to TRBD1 covers 7 bases. V gave up 6 bases and J gave up 1 base; unmatched junction bases: 8. CDR3 length: 15 residues. Germline-derived CDR1 and CDR2 are SNHLY and FYNNEI. CDR3 nucleotides: TGTGCCAGCAGCCCAGCGACAGGGCTCCAAGAGACCCAGTACTTC. This codes for CASSPATGLQETQYF.

This clone occurred once. The chain is built from TRBV10-1 and TRBJ1-2, with 10 bases fitting TRBD1. Per germline, CDR1 WNHNN and CDR2 SYGVQD (reference sequence). The CDR3 sequence is 20 residues long. V shed 6 bases and J 8 bases; nucleotides not matched to a gene: 27. The CDR3 nucleotides are TGCGCCAGCAGGGATTATGTCATTGGGACAGGGGCATTAATTTATTACGGCTACACCTTC. Protein sequence: CASRDYVIGTGALIYYGYTF.

The V gene is TRBV27, the J gene TRBJ1-6, with 12 bases that match TRBD1. V was pared by 10 bases and J by 1 base, with 5 bases of the junction left unmatched. This CDR3 is 16 amino acids long. The germline V gene encodes CDR1 MNHEY and CDR2 SMNVEV (reference sequence). CDR3 DNA: TGTGCCAAAGGGACAGGGGGCCTATCCTATAATTCACCCCTCCACTTT. Translating gives CAKGTGGLSYNSPLHF.

This chain connects TRBV7-6 to TRBJ1-1; possible D gene TRBD1, 5 bases. The germline CDR1 and CDR2 sequences are SGHVS and FNYEAQ. CDR3 length: 15 amino acids. V lost 0 bases and J 0 bases, leaving 8 bases between the germline ends. The CDR3 region has the DNA TGTGCCAGCAGCTTAGCCGGGACCATGAACACTGAAGCTTTCTTT. Protein product: CASSLAGTMNTEAFF.

The chain combines TRBV2 with TRBJ1-2; maybe TRBD1 (5 bases). Germline V gene lookup returns CDR1 SNHLY and CDR2 FYNNEI. Trimming pared 11 bases from V and 6 bases from J, leaving 13 bases between. CDR3 length equals 11 residues. The CDR3 reads CASGLPDGYTF. In DNA form, the CDR3 reads TGTGCCTCGGGGCTGCCAGATGGCTACACCTTC.

The chain uses TRBV5-4 and TRBJ2-2, with D perhaps matching TRBD1 or TRBD2 (6 bases each). Germline CDR1 is SGHNT and CDR2 is YYREEE (reference sequence). This CDR3 is 17 amino acids long. The V end lost 2 bases, the J end lost 0 bases, and 14 bases lay between the germline ends. CDR3 sequence: CASSFQIGGTNTGELFF. CDR3 nucleotide sequence: TGTGCCAGCAGCTTCCAAATAGGGGGGACGAACACCGGGGAGCTGTTTTTT.

The CDR3 DNA follows: TGTGCCAGTAGGAGGCAGGCCGATCAGCCCCAGCATTTT. Residues: CASRRQADQPQHF. The rearrangement uses TRBV19 and TRBJ1-5, with D unclear. This CDR3 comprises 13 residues. CDR1 is LNHDA, CDR2 SQIVND, per germline (reference sequence). The V and J ends lost 6 bases and 5 bases respectively, with 11 bases between them.

The V call is TRBV6-1, the J call TRBJ1-4; D is ambiguous. Germline CDR1 MNHNS, CDR2 SASEGT. V dropped 0 bases and J dropped 4 bases, with 9 bases sitting between them. This CDR3 spans 15 amino acids. CDR3 sequence: CASSEALAINEKLFF. The CDR3 region has the DNA TGTGCCAGCAGTGAAGCGCTTGCAATTAATGAAAAACTGTTTTTT.

The chain recombines TRBV27 with TRBJ1-2, with D hard to call. V was pared by 4 bases and J by 4 bases, with 10 bases between. CDR1 and CDR2 (germline): MNHEY, SMNVEV (reference sequence). The CDR3 is 13 residues long. CDR3 sequence: CASSYDGTYGYTF. The CDR3 region has the DNA TGTGCCAGCAGTTATGACGGTACCTATGGCTACACCTTC.

This rearrangement joins TRBV19 to TRBJ2-2, with a possible D match to TRBD2 (5 bases). Trimming stripped 3 bases from V and 5 bases from J, with 19 bases between. The CDR3 has 17 amino acids. From germline, CDR1 is LNHDA and CDR2 SQIVND (reference sequence). The CDR3 DNA is TGTGCCAGTAGTATTCCCCTGGTGAGGGTCCAAACCGGGGAGCTGTTTTTT. Protein sequence: CASSIPLVRVQTGELFF.

The chain uses TRBV19 and TRBJ1-2; D is perhaps TRBD1 (5 bases). Trimming shortened V by 5 bases and J by 3 bases, and 13 bases separated the two germline ends. The length of the CDR3 is 14 residues. Germline assignment: CDR1 LNHDA and CDR2 SQIVND (reference sequence). The CDR3 reads CASSDGQEHYGYTF. For the CDR3, the DNA is TGTGCCAGTAGTGACGGACAAGAACACTATGGCTACACCTTC.

The chain recombines TRBV5-6 with TRBJ2-7; D may be TRBD1 (6 bases). Deletions cut 5 bases from V and 0 bases from J, with 21 bases between. Germline CDR1 SGHDT, CDR2 YYEEEE. The CDR3 loop spans 17 amino acids. CDR3 DNA sequence: TGTGCCAGCAGTTACAGGGTAGAAGTCCCCCACTCCTACGAGCAGTACTTC. Protein: CASSYRVEVPHSYEQYF.

This clone occurred once. This chain links TRBV4-2 with TRBJ1-3; D not certain. Germline CDR1 is LGHNA and CDR2 is YNFKEQ. This CDR3 spans 16 amino acids. V was pared by 1 base and J by 2 bases, with 12 bases between. CDR3 coding DNA: TGTGCCAGCAGCCAAGCCAGGACGGGCCCTGGAAACACCATATATTTT. Amino acids: CASSQARTGPGNTIYF.

This clone was found a few times. The rearrangement links TRBV7-9 to TRBJ2-5; D is ambiguous. CDR3 length equals 14 residues. CDR1 is SEHNR, CDR2 FQNEAQ, per germline (reference sequence). V shed 2 bases and J shed 4 bases, with 11 bases lying between them. The CDR3 bases are TGTGCCAGCAGCTTATTTGACCCCTTAGAGACCCAGTACTTC. It specifies CASSLFDPLETQYF.

The chain has TRBV14 and TRBJ2-7; 8 bases agree with TRBD1. From germline, CDR1 is SGHDN and CDR2 FVKESK. The CDR3 has 15 amino acids. The V segment lost 3 bases and the J segment 3 bases; nucleotides outside the gene matches: 7. CDR3 residues: CASSHPGQAFYEQYF. CDR3 DNA: TGTGCCAGCAGCCACCCGGGACAGGCTTTCTACGAGCAGTACTTC.

The J gene is TRBJ1-4, the V gene TRBV4-1; 10 bases fit TRBD1. Germline-derived CDR1 and CDR2 are MGHRA and YSYEKL. The V segment lost 1 base and the J segment 8 bases; nucleotides outside the gene matches: 4. The CDR3 sequence is 15 residues long. The CDR3 is CASSQGQGAGEKLFF. CDR3 nucleotide sequence: TGCGCCAGCAGCCAAGGACAGGGGGCCGGAGAAAAACTGTTTTTT.

This rearrangement joins TRBV19 to TRBJ1-1, with D possibly being TRBD1 (5 bases). The CDR3 loop spans 14 amino acids. The ends were cut back, 2 bases at V and 5 bases at J, with 12 bases in the middle. CDR1 and CDR2 from the germline V gene are LNHDA and SQIVND (reference sequence). The CDR3 sequence is CASSITGGGTEAFF. The CDR3 bases are TGTGCCAGTAGTATAACCGGGGGAGGTACTGAAGCTTTCTTT.

This chain uses TRBV6-6 with TRBJ1-4, with 7 bases that match TRBD1. Germline trimming cut 8 bases from V and 4 bases from J; bases unmatched to any gene: 10. There are 15 residues in the CDR3. Germline CDR1 is MNHNY and CDR2 is SVGAGI (reference sequence). The CDR3 nucleotides read TGTGCCAGCGCCCTCAGGGGGGGGGATAATGAAAAACTGTTTTTT. It translates to CASALRGGDNEKLFF.

This clone has a single count. V is TRBV3-1 (or the pseudogene TRBV3-2) and J is TRBJ1-2, with a tentative D call TRBD1 (5 bases). The germline V gene has CDR1 LGHDT and CDR2 YNNKEL (reference sequence). CDR3 size: 14 residues. V lost 3 bases, J lost 1 base, and 9 bases lay in between. The chain's CDR3 is CASSHRQINYGYTF. DNA for the CDR3: TGTGCCAGCAGCCATCGACAGATTAACTATGGCTACACCTTC.

The chain uses TRBV2 and TRBJ1-6; D is undetermined. The CDR3 runs 11 residues. V shed 6 bases and J shed 6 bases, with 3 bases lying between them. The germline gives CDR1 SNHLY, CDR2 FYNNEI. This CDR3 is CASRFNSPLHF. The CDR3 nucleotides are TGTGCCAGCAGGTTTAATTCACCCCTCCACTTT.

This chain links TRBV9 with TRBJ1-1; D possibly corresponds to TRBD1 (6 bases). The CDR3 totals 15 residues. The ends were cut back, 0 bases at V and 4 bases at J, with 13 bases in the middle. Germline loops: CDR1 SGDLS, CDR2 YYNGEE. The CDR3 protein is CASSVGTGSLTEAFF. CDR3 coding DNA: TGTGCCAGCAGCGTAGGTACAGGGAGCCTCACTGAAGCTTTCTTT.

The chain recombines TRBV7-8 with TRBJ2-7; D may be TRBD2 (5 bases). Germline V gives CDR1 SGHVS, CDR2 FQNEAQ. With 5 bases removed from V and 2 bases from J, the gap between germline ends came to 10 bases. The CDR3 loop spans 13 amino acids. The CDR3 DNA sequence: TGTGCCAGCAGCCGAACGGGGACCTACGAGCAGTACTTC. Protein: CASSRTGTYEQYF.

The chain carries TRBV19 and TRBJ2-2, with 9 bases that match TRBD1. V lost 7 bases to trimming and J lost 6 bases; unmatched junction nucleotides: 6. CDR3 length: 14 residues. In germline, CDR1 is LNHDA, CDR2 SQIVND (reference sequence). Written as DNA, the CDR3 is TGTGCCAGTATTCTGACAGGGGGGGCCGGGGAGCTGTTTTTT. It translates to CASILTGGAGELFF.

As for this clone: An end of the junction differs from the germline gene, which may be a read error. The rearrangement links TRBV4-1 to TRBJ2-1; 8 bases fit TRBD2. Germline V gene sequence: CDR1 MGHRA, CDR2 YSYEKL. The CDR3 covers 13 residues. CDR3 region: CASSHELGGERIF. CDR3 DNA: TGCGCCAGCAGCCATGAGCTCGGGGGGGAGAGGATCTTC.

The count of this clone is one. The J gene is TRBJ1-6, the V gene TRBV19, with 9 positions matching TRBD1. The CDR3 extends over 16 amino acids. The germline CDR1 and CDR2 sequences are LNHDA and SQIVND (reference sequence). Losses at the gene ends were 7 bases for V and 10 bases for J; bases not matched to a gene: 14. The CDR3 coding sequence is TGTGCCAGTAACGTCCCGGGACAGGGTACAGGCTCACCCCTCCACTTT. This encodes CASNVPGQGTGSPLHF.

V usage is TRBV6-6 and J usage is TRBJ2-7; 8 bases line up with TRBD2. This CDR3 is 15 amino acids long. From germline, CDR1 is MNHNY and CDR2 SVGAGI (reference sequence). Germline trimming cut 6 bases from V and 3 bases from J; bases unmatched to any gene: 10. CDR3 bases: TGTGCCAGCAGCCTACGGGGGGGGGCTAGCTACGAGCAGTACTTC. Translating it yields CASSLRGGASYEQYF.

This clone was detected only once. V and J are TRBV28 and TRBJ1-1, with D possibly TRBD1 on 5 matching bases. There are 15 residues in the CDR3. Germline V CDR1 and CDR2: MDHEN, SYDVKM. The ends were cut back, 3 bases at V and 6 bases at J, with 17 bases in the middle. CDR3 region: CASSFPDGAFSEAFF. For the CDR3, the DNA is TGTGCCAGCAGTTTCCCCGATGGGGCGTTTTCTGAAGCTTTCTTT.

This chain connects TRBV27 to TRBJ1-1; no firm D call. CDR3 length: 13 residues. V was pared by 10 bases and J by 0 bases, with 12 bases between. The germline V gene encodes CDR1 MNHEY and CDR2 SMNVEV (reference sequence). The DNA for the CDR3 is TGTGCCACCTCACCCCGGCTGAACACTGAAGCTTTCTTT. It translates to CATSPRLNTEAFF.

V is TRBV5-1 and J is TRBJ2-3; TRBD2 matches 10 bases. Germline V CDR1 and CDR2: SGHRS, YFSETQ. The CDR3 is 14 residues long. V lost 3 bases to trimming and J lost 3 bases; unmatched junction nucleotides: 1. CDR3 coding DNA: TGCGCCAGCAGCTCGGGACTAGCGACAGATACGCAGTATTTT. Its protein is CASSSGLATDTQYF.